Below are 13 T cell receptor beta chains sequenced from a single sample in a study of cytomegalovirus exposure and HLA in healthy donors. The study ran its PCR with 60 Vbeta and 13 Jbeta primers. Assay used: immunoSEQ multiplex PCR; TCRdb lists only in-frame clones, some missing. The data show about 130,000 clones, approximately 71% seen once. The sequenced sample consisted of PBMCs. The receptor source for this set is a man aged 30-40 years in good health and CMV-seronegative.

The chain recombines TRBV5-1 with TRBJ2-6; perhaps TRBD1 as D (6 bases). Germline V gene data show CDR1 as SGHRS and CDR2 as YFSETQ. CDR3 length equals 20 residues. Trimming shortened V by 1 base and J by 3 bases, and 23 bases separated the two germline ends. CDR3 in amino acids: CASSLKVGRGRSVGANVLTF. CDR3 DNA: TGCGCCAGCAGCTTGAAGGTGGGCAGGGGACGTTCGGTTGGGGCCAACGTCCTGACTTTC.

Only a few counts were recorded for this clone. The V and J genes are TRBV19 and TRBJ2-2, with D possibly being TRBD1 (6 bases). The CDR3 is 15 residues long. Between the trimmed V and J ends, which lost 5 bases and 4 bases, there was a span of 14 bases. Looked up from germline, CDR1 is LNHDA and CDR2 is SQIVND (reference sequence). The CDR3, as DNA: TGTGCCAGTAGTGCCGGGACAAGGACCACCGGGGAGCTGTTTTTT. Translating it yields CASSAGTRTTGELFF.

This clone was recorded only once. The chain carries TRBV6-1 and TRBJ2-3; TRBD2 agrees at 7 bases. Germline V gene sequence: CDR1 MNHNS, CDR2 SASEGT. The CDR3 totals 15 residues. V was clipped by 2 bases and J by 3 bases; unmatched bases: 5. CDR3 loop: CASSEIAGATDTQYF. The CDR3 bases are TGTGCCAGCAGTGAAATTGCGGGAGCGACAGATACGCAGTATTTT.

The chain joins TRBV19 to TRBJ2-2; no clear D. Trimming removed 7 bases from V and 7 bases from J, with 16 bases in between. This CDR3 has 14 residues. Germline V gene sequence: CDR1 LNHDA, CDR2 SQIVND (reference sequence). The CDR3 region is CASKVPGSIGELFF. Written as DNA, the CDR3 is TGTGCCAGTAAAGTCCCAGGTTCCATCGGGGAGCTGTTTTTT. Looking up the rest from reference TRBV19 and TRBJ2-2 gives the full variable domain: DGGITQSPKYLFRKEGQNVTLSCEQNLNHDAMYWYRQDPGQGLRLIYYSQIVNDFQKGDIAEGYSVSREKKESFPLTVTSAQKNPTAFYLCASKVPGSIGELFFGEGSRLTVL.

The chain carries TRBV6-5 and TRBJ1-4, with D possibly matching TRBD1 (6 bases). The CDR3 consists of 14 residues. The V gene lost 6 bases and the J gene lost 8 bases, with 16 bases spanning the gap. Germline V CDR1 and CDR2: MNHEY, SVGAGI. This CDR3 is CASRGYGRGEKLFF. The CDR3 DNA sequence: TGTGCCAGCAGAGGATACGGGAGGGGGGAAAAACTGTTTTTT.

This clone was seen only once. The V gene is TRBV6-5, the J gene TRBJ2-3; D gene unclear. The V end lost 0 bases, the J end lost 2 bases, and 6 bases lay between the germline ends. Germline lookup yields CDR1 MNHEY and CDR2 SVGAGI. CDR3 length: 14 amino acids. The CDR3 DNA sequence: TGTGCCAGCAGTTACTCACAGTCCACAGATACGCAGTATTTT. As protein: CASSYSQSTDTQYF.

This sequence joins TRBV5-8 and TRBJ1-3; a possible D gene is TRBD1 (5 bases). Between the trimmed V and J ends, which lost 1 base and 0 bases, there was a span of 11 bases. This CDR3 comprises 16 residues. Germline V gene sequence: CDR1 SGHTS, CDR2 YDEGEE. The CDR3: CASSLNRQPSGNTIYF. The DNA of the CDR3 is TGTGCCAGCAGCTTGAACCGACAGCCCTCTGGAAACACCATATATTTT.

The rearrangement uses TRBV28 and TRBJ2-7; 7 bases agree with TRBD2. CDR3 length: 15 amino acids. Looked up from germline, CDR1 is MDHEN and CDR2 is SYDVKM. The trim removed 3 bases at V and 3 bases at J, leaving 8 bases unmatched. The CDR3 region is CASSFRGGSHYEQYF. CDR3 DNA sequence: TGTGCCAGCAGTTTTCGTGGCGGGAGTCACTACGAGCAGTACTTC.

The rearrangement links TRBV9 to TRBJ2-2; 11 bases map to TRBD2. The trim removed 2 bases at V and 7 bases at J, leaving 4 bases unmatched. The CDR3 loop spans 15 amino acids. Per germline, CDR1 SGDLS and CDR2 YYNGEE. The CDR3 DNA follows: TGTGCCAGCAGCGTGCTAGCGGGAGGCGTCGGGGAGCTGTTTTTT. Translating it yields CASSVLAGGVGELFF.

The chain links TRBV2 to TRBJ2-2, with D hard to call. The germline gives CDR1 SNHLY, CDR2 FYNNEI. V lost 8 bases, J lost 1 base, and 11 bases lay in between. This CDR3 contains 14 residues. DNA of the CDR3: TGTGCCAGCTCGGAGCTGCGGAACACCGGGGAGCTGTTTTTT. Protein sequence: CASSELRNTGELFF.

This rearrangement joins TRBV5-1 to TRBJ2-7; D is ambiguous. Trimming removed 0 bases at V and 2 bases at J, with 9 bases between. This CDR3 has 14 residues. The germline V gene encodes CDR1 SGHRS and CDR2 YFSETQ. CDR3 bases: TGCGCCAGCAGCTTGGAAGGCGGAGCCTACGAGCAGTACTTC. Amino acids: CASSLEGGAYEQYF.

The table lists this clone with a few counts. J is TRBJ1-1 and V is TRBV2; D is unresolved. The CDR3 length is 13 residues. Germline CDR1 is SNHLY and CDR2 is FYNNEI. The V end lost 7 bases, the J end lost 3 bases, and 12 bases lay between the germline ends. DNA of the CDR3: TGTGCCAGCACCCTCGATCGGTACACTGAAGCTTTCTTT. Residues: CASTLDRYTEAFF.

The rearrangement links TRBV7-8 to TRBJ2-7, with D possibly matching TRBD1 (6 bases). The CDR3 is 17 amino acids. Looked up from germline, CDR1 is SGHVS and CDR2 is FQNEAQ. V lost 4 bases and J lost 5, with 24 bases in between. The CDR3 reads CASSYPEAGEVRHEQYF. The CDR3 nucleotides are TGTGCCAGCAGCTACCCCGAGGCAGGGGAAGTGCGGCACGAGCAGTACTTC. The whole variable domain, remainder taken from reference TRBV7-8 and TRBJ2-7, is GAGVSQSPRYKVAKRGQDVALRCDPISGHVSLFWYQQALGQGPEFLTYFQNEAQLDKSGLPSDRFFAERPEGSVSTLKIQRTQQEDSAVYLCASSYPEAGEVRHEQYFGPGTRLTVT.